The subject of this entry is one T cell receptor (beta chain). Its cognate antigen is unknown. A far larger clone is off by one base, so a read error is likely. The sample is drawn from a study of molecular identifiers for immune sequencing clone quantification. Overall study results and limits: Spiked TCR RNA from one Jurkat cell reportedly showed up when mixed among around 1 million naive cells.

Germline CDR1 and CDR2: SEHNR and FQNEAQ (reference sequence). The CDR3 has 11 residues. The authors gated naive CD8 T cells as CD8+CD4-CCR7+CD45RA+ for sorting. Both previously described methods and listed TCR primers were employed to make bulk TCR libraries. TCRdb used MiXCR to reprocess the PCR reads, holding one entry per CDR3 protein. The sample has over 600,000 distinct CDR3 sequences, about 20% seen once; the top ten hold roughly 0.83%. This chain links TRBV7-9 with TRBJ2-2; tentative D call: TRBD2 (6 bases). This TCR was sampled from a human donor in good health. Some libraries in this study had Jurkat cell RNA spiked in. Sequencing was carried out using naive CD8+ T cells from blood, with Jurkat cell RNA spiked in. Stated subset: FACS-sorted CD8+CD4-CCR7+CD45RA+ naive T cells. CDR3 region: CASTLTGGLFF. CDR3 nucleotide sequence: TGTGCCAGCACCCTCACCGGGGGGCTGTTTTTT.